This TCR beta chain was found in a study of T cells in narcolepsy. Study as a whole: Donors had narcolepsy type 1 or type 2, or were healthy controls.

As concerns this clone: What it binds is unknown.

Study observations and caveats: Blood of same and different patients, but not healthy controls, reportedly held recurring autoreactive clonotypes. Same-patient CSF and blood CD4+ T cell clonotypes included HCRT-specific and TRIB2-specific autoreactive ones.

The length of the CDR3 is 17 residues. Trimming removed 6 bases from V and 2 bases from J; junction bases left unmatched: 11. Germline V gene sequence: CDR1 KGHSH, CDR2 LQKENI. Assay: immunoSEQ multiplex PCR; the TCRdb copy retains only in-frame clones and omits some. This table holds around 28,000 clones, around 80% found once. This chain links TRBV18 with TRBJ1-5; 9 positions agree with TRBD1. The TCR originated in a human donor with narcolepsy. Material for sequencing was CD45RA- memory CD4+ T cells from PBMCs. The CDR3 nucleotides read TGTGCCAGCTCGGGTATAGGGACAGGGTATGGCAATCAGCCCCAGCATTTT. Translation gives CASSGIGTGYGNQPQHF. Full variable domain (missing parts from reference TRBV18 and TRBJ1-5): NAGVMQNPRHLVRRRGQEARLRCSPMKGHSHVYWYRQLPEEGLKFMVYLQKENIIDESGMPKERFSAEFPKEGPSILRIQQVVRGDSAAYFCASSGIGTGYGNQPQHFGDGTRLSIL.